The TCR beta chain described here comes from a study of patients and donors after allogeneic stem cell transplantation. The germline gives CDR1 MDHEN, CDR2 SYDVKM. Trimming cost V 8 bases and J 2 bases; bases outside gene matches: 7. The CDR3 extends over 15 amino acids. TCRdb recomputed calls from the RT-PCR reads with MiXCR, one row per CDR3 protein. The sample consists of about a million distinct CDR3 sequences, roughly 18% of them appearing once. V and J are TRBV28 and TRBJ1-5; 9 bases are shared with TRBD1. The sequence was collected from a human donor who was either an allogeneic HSCT recipient or a stem cell or donor lymphocyte infusion donor (not recorded which). It is not recorded whose cells these are; they may come from a transplant donor. Specimen: blood, either unsorted or a sorted T cell fraction (not recorded which). The DNA for the CDR3 is TGTGCCAGCGGACGGAACAGGGGGCGCAATCAGCCCCAGCATTTT. Translated, it gives CASGRNRGRNQPQHF.